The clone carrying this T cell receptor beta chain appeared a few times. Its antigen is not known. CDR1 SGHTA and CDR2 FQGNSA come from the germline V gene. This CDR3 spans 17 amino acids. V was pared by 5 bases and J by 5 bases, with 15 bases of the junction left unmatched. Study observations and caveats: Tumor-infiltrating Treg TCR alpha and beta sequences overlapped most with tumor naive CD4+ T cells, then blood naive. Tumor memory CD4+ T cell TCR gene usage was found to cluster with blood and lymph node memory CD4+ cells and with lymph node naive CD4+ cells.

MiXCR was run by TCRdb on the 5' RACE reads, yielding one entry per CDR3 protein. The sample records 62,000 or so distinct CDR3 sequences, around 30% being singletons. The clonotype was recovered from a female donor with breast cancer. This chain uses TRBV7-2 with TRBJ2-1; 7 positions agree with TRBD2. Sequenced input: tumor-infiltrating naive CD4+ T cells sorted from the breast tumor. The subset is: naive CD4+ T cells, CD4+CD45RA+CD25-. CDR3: CASSRAVGREPHNEQFF. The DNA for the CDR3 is TGTGCCAGCAGCCGCGCTGTGGGGCGGGAGCCTCACAATGAGCAGTTCTTC. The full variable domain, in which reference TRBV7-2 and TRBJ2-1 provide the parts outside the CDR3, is GAGVSQSPSNKVTEKGKDVELRCDPISGHTALYWYRQSLGQGLEFLIYFQGNSAPDKSGLPSDRFSAERTGGSVSTLTIQRTQQEDSAVYLCASSRAVGREPHNEQFFGPGTRLTVL.